Each of the 8 T cell receptor beta chains below was sequenced from the same sample in a study of control samples from healthy donors and cancer patients. Sequencing used immunoSEQ multiplex PCR; TCRdb keeps in-frame clones, though not all of them. The sample has approximately 76,000 clones; roughly 84% are singletons. Sequenced: PBMCs. These receptor sequences come from a man in his sixties with head and neck cancer.

The chain has TRBV7-9 and TRBJ1-5; 12 bases line up with TRBD1. The CDR3 contains 15 residues. The germline gives CDR1 SEHNR, CDR2 FQNEAQ (reference sequence). J lost 7 bases, V lost 5 bases, and 6 bases had no gene match. In nucleotides, the CDR3 is TGTGCCAGCAGCACCGGGACAGGGGGCGGCCAGCCCCAGCATTTT. Its translation is CASSTGTGGGQPQHF.

The chain couples TRBV7-9 to TRBJ2-3; 7 bases match TRBD1. The CDR3 length is 15 residues. The ends lost 0 bases at V and 6 bases at J; junction bases unmatched: 6. Germline CDR1 SEHNR, CDR2 FQNEAQ (reference sequence). The CDR3 bases are TGTGCCAGCAGCTTAGCGCGAGGGGGCGGTGATACGCAGTATTTT. Translated: CASSLARGGGDTQYF.

There are a few counts of this clone. Other DNA variants within this sample encode the same CDR3. The rearrangement links TRBV19 to TRBJ1-1; tentatively, D is TRBD1 (5 bases). Per germline, CDR1 LNHDA and CDR2 SQIVND (reference sequence). The CDR3 is made up of 13 amino acids. Trimming left V 3 bases short and J 4 bases short, with 9 bases between. The CDR3 sequence: CASSIRGGTEAFF. CDR3 coding DNA: TGTGCCAGTAGTATTAGGGGCGGCACTGAAGCTTTCTTT.

The V gene is TRBV24-1, the J gene TRBJ2-3, with 10 bases matching TRBD1. This CDR3 contains 16 residues. V lost 3 bases, J lost 4 bases, and 6 bases stayed unmatched. CDR1 is KGHDR and CDR2 is SFDVKD in the germline V gene. CDR3 DNA sequence: TGTGCCACCAGTGATCCGTGGACAGGGGGACCAGATACGCAGTATTTT. It is translated as CATSDPWTGGPDTQYF.

The chain carries TRBV28 and TRBJ1-2, with 9 bases lining up with TRBD1. The CDR3 sequence is 14 residues long. The germline CDR1 and CDR2 sequences are MDHEN and SYDVKM. V lost 5 bases to trimming and J lost 8 bases; unmatched junction nucleotides: 9. DNA of the CDR3: TGTGCCAGCAGTACGCCCGGGACAGGGAACGGCTACACCTTC. Translated, it gives CASSTPGTGNGYTF.

The chain joins TRBV30 to TRBJ2-4; 11 bases are a match to TRBD2. Germline V gene lookup returns CDR1 GTSNPN and CDR2 SVGIG (reference sequence). With V trimmed by 3 bases and J by 6 bases, 4 bases remained unmatched. The CDR3 has 14 amino acids. Written as DNA, the CDR3 is TGTGCCTGGAGCGTAACTAGCGGGAGAAACATTCAGTACTTC. It encodes CAWSVTSGRNIQYF. Combining the CDR3 with reference TRBV30 and TRBJ2-4 gives the whole variable domain SQTIHQWPATLVQPVGSPLSLECTVEGTSNPNLYWYRQAAGRGLQLLFYSVGIGQISSEVPQNLSASRPQDRQFILSSKKLLLSDSGFYLCAWSVTSGRNIQYFGAGTRLSVL.

This chain connects TRBV7-9 to TRBJ1-1; no reliable D call. V was pared by 3 bases and J by 0 bases, with 5 bases between. Germline lookup yields CDR1 SEHNR and CDR2 FQNEAQ (reference sequence). The length of the CDR3 is 13 residues. In DNA, the CDR3 is TGTGCCAGCAGCTTGGACGTGAACACTGAAGCTTTCTTT. Amino acids: CASSLDVNTEAFF.

The chain is built from TRBV7-9 and TRBJ1-2, with D unresolved. The V end was cut by 1 base, the J end by 6 bases, with 15 bases between. Germline CDR1 and CDR2: SEHNR and FQNEAQ (reference sequence). The CDR3 runs to 15 residues. The CDR3 DNA sequence: TGTGCCAGCAGCTTAGGGGCGGTGGTCACGAATGGCTACACCTTC. Its translation is CASSLGAVVTNGYTF. Looking up the rest from reference TRBV7-9 and TRBJ1-2 gives the full variable domain: DTGVSQNPRHKITKRGQNVTFRCDPISEHNRLYWYRQTLGQGPEFLTYFQNEAQLEKSRLLSDRFSAERPKGSFSTLEIQRTEQGDSAMYLCASSLGAVVTNGYTFGSGTRLTVV.